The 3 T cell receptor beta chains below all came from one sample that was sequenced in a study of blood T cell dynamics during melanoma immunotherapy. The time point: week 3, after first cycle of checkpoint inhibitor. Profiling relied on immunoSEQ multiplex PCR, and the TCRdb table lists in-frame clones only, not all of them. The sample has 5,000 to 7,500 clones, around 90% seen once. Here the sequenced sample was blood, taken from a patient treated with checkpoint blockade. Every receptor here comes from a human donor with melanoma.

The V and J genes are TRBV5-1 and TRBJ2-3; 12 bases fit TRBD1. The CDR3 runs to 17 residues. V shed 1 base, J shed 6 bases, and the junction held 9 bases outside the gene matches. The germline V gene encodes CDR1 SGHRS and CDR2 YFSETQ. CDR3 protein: CASSLHLRDRGRDTQYF. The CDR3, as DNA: TGCGCCAGCAGCTTGCACCTAAGGGACAGGGGGCGGGATACGCAGTATTTT.

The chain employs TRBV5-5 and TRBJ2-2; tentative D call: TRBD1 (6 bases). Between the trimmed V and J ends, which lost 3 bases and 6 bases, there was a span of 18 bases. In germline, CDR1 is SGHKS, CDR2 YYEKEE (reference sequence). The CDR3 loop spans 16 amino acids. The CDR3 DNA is TGTGCCAGCAGCTGGGAAGGGACAATAAGGGCCGGGGAGCTGTTTTTT. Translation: CASSWEGTIRAGELFF. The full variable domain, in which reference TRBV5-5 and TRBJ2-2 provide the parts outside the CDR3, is DAGVTQSPTHLIKTRGQQVTLRCSPISGHKSVSWYQQVLGQGPQFIFQYYEKEERGRGNFPDRFSARQFPNYSSELNVNALLLGDSALYLCASSWEGTIRAGELFFGEGSRLTVL.

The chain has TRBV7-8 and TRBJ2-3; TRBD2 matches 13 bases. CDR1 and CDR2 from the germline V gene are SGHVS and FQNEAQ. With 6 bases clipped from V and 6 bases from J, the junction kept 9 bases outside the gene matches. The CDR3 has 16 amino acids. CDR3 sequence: CASRPTSGGTVDTQYF. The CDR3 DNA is TGTGCCAGCAGGCCGACTAGCGGGGGGACGGTTGATACGCAGTATTTT.